Given below is one T cell receptor beta chain in context. Antigen specificity is unknown. This sample was taken from a study of T cells in Graves' hyperthyroidism and ophthalmopathy. Study-level findings and limits: Expanded thyroid clonotypes (above 0.001) were mostly also found in blood.

The V and J ends lost 2 bases and 7 bases respectively, with 8 bases between them. CDR1 is MNHEY and CDR2 is SVGAGI in the germline V gene. The CDR3 covers 13 residues. RNA transcripts were the template for amplifying TCR beta CDR3 regions. RT-PCR in the first round (using the HTBI primer set) targeted the TCR CDR3. TCRdb used MiXCR to reprocess the multiplex PCR reads, holding one entry per CDR3 protein. The sample carries fewer than 400,000 distinct CDR3 sequences, approximately 16% recorded once. The TCR was taken from a man aged 30 to 39 with Graves' hyperthyroidism. The specimen was blood. The chain recombines TRBV6-5 with TRBJ2-2, with D perhaps matching TRBD2 (5 bases). The CDR3 loop is CASSYSAGGELFF. CDR3 coding DNA: TGTGCCAGCAGTTACAGTGCGGGCGGGGAGCTGTTTTTT.